A selection of T cell receptor beta chains follows, all from one sample in a study of CD8+ T cells in alopecia areata. Assay: immunoSEQ multiplex PCR; the TCRdb copy retains only in-frame clones and omits some. Of around 190,000 clones listed, 50% to 60% are singletons. Here the sequenced sample was CD4+ T cells sorted from blood, taken at week 4, from a patient treated with tofacitinib. The source is a human donor with alopecia areata. Both conserved end residues are part of each CDR3. The D gene is left open where the match is weak. Expanded clones are given a class, and other clones once, few, many or no size at all.

size	V	D	J	CDR3	DNA
few	TRBV20-1	NA	TRBJ2-7	CSALPAGEQYF	TGCAGTGCACTTCCCGCGGGCGAGCAGTACTTC
NA	TRBV5-6	NA	TRBJ2-7	CASSRYSGGEQYF	TGTGCCAGCAGCCGATACTCCGGGGGCGAGCAGTACTTC
NA	TRBV18	TRBD1	TRBJ1-2	CASSRDRGQDGYTF	TGTGCCAGCTCTCGTGACAGGGGACAGGATGGCTACACCTTC
once	TRBV5-1	TRBD2	TRBJ2-3	CASSRVSGSDTDTQYF	TGCGCCAGCAGCCGCGTTAGCGGGAGCGACACAGATACGCAGTATTTT
NA	TRBV29-1	TRBD1	TRBJ1-1	CSVLQGTSEAFF	TGCAGCGTTCTACAGGGGACCTCTGAAGCTTTCTTT
few	TRBV29-1	NA	TRBJ2-5	CSHTGSEETQYF	TGCAGCCACACAGGGTCGGAAGAGACCCAGTACTTC
NA	TRBV28	NA	TRBJ1-2	CASTTGSYGYTF	TGTGCCAGCACCACAGGGTCTTATGGCTACACCTTC
NA	TRBV9	NA	TRBJ2-3	CASSPRGNHFTDTQYF	TGTGCCAGCAGCCCCCGGGGCAATCACTTCACAGATACGCAGTATTTT
NA	TRBV13	NA	TRBJ2-3	CASSLLPPSTDTQYF	TGTGCCAGCAGCTTACTACCGCCGAGCACAGATACGCAGTATTTT
NA	TRBV14	NA	TRBJ1-1	CASSQFVRTEAFF	TGTGCCAGCAGCCAATTCGTGAGGACTGAAGCTTTCTTT
once	TRBV28	TRBD2	TRBJ2-7	CASGQTSEYEQYF	TGTGCCAGCGGACAAACTAGCGAGTACGAGCAGTACTTC
NA	TRBV30	NA	TRBJ2-2	CAWTTRGGMVHTGELFF	TGTGCCTGGACCACCCGAGGAGGGATGGTTCACACCGGGGAGCTGTTTTTT
NA	TRBV2	NA	TRBJ2-3	CASSDRGSTDTQYF	TGTGCCAGCAGTGATCGGGGAAGCACAGATACGCAGTATTTT
few	TRBV6-5	NA	TRBJ2-4	CASSYGVVGGKNIQYF	TGTGCCAGCAGTTACGGTGTTGTGGGCGGGAAAAACATTCAGTACTTC
NA	TRBV7-9	TRBD2	TRBJ2-7	CASSPMGASGDYEQYF	TGTGCCAGCAGCCCTATGGGTGCTAGCGGAGACTACGAGCAGTACTTC
NA	TRBV7-9	NA	TRBJ2-1	CASSLGWASRQNEQFF	TGTGCCAGCAGCTTAGGCTGGGCAAGTAGGCAAAATGAGCAGTTCTTC
NA	TRBV5-6	NA	TRBJ2-1	CASSLDYNEQFF	TGTGCCAGCAGCTTGGACTACAATGAGCAGTTCTTC
few	TRBV5-6	TRBD2	TRBJ2-1	CASSSNPPTSGNYNEQFF	TGTGCCAGCAGCTCCAACCCTCCGACTAGCGGGAACTACAATGAGCAGTTCTTC
few	TRBV29-1	NA	TRBJ2-7	CSANSGTREQYF	TGCAGCGCCAACAGTGGGACCCGGGAGCAGTACTTC
NA	TRBV7-3	NA	TRBJ2-3	CASSLTSGAWDTQYF	TGTGCCAGCAGCTTAACGTCGGGTGCTTGGGATACGCAGTATTTT
NA	TRBV4-1	NA	TRBJ1-2	CASSQEAPRGGPTYGYTF	TGCGCCAGCAGCCAAGAAGCGCCACGGGGTGGGCCAACGTATGGCTACACCTTC
NA	TRBV28	NA	TRBJ1-2	CASSGQRGYGYTF	TGTGCCAGCAGTGGACAGCGCGGCTATGGCTACACCTTC
few	TRBV5-1	NA	TRBJ1-2	CASSLVGDGYTF	TGCGCCAGCAGCTTGGTAGGGGATGGCTACACCTTC
NA	TRBV27	TRBD1	TRBJ2-2	CASSLGDRINTGELFF	TGTGCCAGCAGTTTGGGGGACAGAATAAACACCGGGGAGCTGTTTTTT
NA	TRBV5-1	NA	TRBJ2-1	CASSLGTFNEQFF	TGCGCCAGCAGCTTGGGGACTTTTAATGAGCAGTTCTTC
NA	TRBV6-5	NA	TRBJ2-2	CASSSRRTGELFF	TGTGCCAGCAGCTCCAGAAGGACCGGGGAGCTGTTTTTT
NA	TRBV11-3	NA	TRBJ2-2	CASSLNTGELFF	TGTGCCAGCAGCTTAAACACCGGGGAGCTGTTTTTT
NA	TRBV29-1	NA	TRBJ1-1	CSVGDPYEAFF	TGCAGCGTCGGGGACCCCTATGAAGCTTTCTTT
NA	TRBV29-1	TRBD2	TRBJ2-1	CSARRPSGSVTYNEQFF	TGCAGCGCACGGAGGCCTAGCGGAAGTGTAACCTACAATGAGCAGTTCTTC
NA	TRBV9	TRBD2	TRBJ2-7	CASSVAPSGRPPYEQYF	TGTGCCAGCAGCGTAGCACCTAGCGGGAGGCCTCCCTACGAGCAGTACTTC
NA	TRBV29-1	NA	TRBJ2-1	CSVSSYNEQFF	TGCAGCGTTTCCAGTTACAATGAGCAGTTCTTC
few	TRBV6-6	TRBD2	TRBJ2-2	CASTRLARNTGELFF	TGTGCCAGCACCCGACTAGCGAGGAACACCGGGGAGCTGTTTTTT